The present T cell receptor beta chain was sequenced within a study of blood T cell repertoires in COVID-19. In the source study's methods: Amplification of reference gene primers provided the estimated nucleated cell counts. The repertoire was sequenced with immunoSEQ multiplex PCR; TCRdb's copy has only in-frame clones and lacks some. That table furnishes V, J and clone size, whereas the DNA furnished D and trimming. Seen here are about 350,000 clones, 89% observed once, and the top ten hold 3.9%. The specimen sequenced was peripheral blood. The receptor comes from a woman in her fifties or sixties with COVID-19, enrolled during active disease.

As DNA, the CDR3 is TGTGCCAGCAGCCAGGGTCCAGGCTCCTACGAGCAGTACTTC. Translated, it gives CASSQGPGSYEQYF. This chain connects TRBV14 to TRBJ2-7; D is undetermined. Germline values: CDR1 SGHDN, CDR2 FVKESK. V lost 3 bases and J lost 0, with 9 bases in between. The CDR3 totals 14 residues.